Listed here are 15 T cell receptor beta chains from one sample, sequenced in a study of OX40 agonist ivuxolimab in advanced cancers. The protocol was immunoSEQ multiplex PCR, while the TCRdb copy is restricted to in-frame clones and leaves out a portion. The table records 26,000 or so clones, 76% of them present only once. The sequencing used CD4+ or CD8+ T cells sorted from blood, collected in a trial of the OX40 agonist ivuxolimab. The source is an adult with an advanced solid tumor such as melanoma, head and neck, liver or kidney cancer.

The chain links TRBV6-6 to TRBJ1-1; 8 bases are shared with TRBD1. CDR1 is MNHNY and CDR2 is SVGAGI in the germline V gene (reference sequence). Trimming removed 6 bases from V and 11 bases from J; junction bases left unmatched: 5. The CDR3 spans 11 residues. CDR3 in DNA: TGTGCCAGCAGAAGACAGGGGAGGGCTTTCTTT. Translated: CASRRQGRAFF.

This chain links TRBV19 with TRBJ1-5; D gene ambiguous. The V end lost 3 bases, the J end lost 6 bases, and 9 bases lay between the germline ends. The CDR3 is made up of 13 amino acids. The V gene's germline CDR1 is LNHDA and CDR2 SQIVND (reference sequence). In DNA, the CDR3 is TGTGCCAGTAGTATTGGGTTTCTTCAGCCCCAGCATTTT. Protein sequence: CASSIGFLQPQHF.

The CDR3 DNA is TGTGCCAGCAGCCTTTCCGCGGGGGGAGAGCCCCAGCATTTT. It yields the protein CASSLSAGGEPQHF. This chain joins TRBV4-2 and TRBJ1-5; possibly TRBD1 for D (5 bases). Trimming removed 4 bases from V and 8 bases from J, with 15 bases in between. The CDR3 is 14 residues long. Germline CDR1 is LGHNA and CDR2 is YNFKEQ.

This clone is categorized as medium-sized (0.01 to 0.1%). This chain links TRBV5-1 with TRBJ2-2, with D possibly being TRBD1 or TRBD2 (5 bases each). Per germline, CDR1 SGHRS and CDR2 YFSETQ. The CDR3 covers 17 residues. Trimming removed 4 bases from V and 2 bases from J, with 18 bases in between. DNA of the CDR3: TGCGCCAGCAGCCATAATTCCGGGACGGCTAACACCGGGGAGCTGTTTTTT. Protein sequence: CASSHNSGTANTGELFF.

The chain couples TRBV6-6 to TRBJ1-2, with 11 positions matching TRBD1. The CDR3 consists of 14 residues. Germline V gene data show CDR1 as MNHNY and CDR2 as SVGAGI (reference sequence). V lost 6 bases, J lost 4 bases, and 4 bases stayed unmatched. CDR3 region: CASRRDRGIYGYTF. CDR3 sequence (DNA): TGTGCCAGCAGAAGGGACAGGGGGATCTATGGCTACACCTTC.

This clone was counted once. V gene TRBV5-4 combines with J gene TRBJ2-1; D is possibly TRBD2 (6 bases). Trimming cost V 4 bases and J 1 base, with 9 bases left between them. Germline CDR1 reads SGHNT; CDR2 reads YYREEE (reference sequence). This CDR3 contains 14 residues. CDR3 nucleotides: TGTGCCAGCAGCCCCGGAGGGTCCTACAATGAGCAGTTCTTC. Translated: CASSPGGSYNEQFF. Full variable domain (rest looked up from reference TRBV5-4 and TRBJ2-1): ETGVTQSPTHLIKTRGQQVTLRCSSQSGHNTVSWYQQALGQGPQFIFQYYREEENGRGNFPPRFSGLQFPNYSSELNVNALELDDSALYLCASSPGGSYNEQFFGPGTRLTVL.

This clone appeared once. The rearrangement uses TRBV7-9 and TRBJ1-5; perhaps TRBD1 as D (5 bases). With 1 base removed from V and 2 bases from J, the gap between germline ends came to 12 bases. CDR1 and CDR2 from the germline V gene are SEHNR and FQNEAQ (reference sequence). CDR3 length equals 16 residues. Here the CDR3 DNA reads TGTGCCAGCAGCTTAGGGGCAGGGAGAGGCAATCAGCCCCAGCATTTT. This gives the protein CASSLGAGRGNQPQHF.

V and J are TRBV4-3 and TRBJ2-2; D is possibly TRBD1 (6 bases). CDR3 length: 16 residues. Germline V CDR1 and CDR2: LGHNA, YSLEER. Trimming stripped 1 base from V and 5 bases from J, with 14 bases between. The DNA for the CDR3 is TGCGCCAGCAGCCAAGTTTTCACAGGGCAAACCGGGGAGCTGTTTTTT. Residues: CASSQVFTGQTGELFF.

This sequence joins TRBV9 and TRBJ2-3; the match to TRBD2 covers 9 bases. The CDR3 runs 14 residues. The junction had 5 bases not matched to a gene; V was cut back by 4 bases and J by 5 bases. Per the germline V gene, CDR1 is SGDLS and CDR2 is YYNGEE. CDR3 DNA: TGTGCCAGCAGCCCACTGACTAGCGGAGATACGCAGTATTTT. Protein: CASSPLTSGDTQYF.

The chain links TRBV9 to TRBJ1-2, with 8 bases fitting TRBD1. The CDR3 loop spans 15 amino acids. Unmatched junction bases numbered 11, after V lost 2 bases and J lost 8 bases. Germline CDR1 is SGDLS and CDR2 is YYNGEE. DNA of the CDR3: TGTGCCAGCAGCGTGGACCCAGGGGGCGCGAGGGGCTACACCTTC. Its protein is CASSVDPGGARGYTF. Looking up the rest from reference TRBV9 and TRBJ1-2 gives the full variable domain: DSGVTQTPKHLITATGQRVTLRCSPRSGDLSVYWYQQSLDQGLQFLIQYYNGEERAKGNILERFSAQQFPDLHSELNLSSLELGDSALYFCASSVDPGGARGYTFGSGTRLTVV.

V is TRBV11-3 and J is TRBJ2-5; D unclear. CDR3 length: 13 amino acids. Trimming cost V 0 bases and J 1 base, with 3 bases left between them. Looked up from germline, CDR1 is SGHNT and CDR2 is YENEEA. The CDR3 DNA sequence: TGTGCCAGCAGCTTAGAAGGCCAAGAGACCCAGTACTTC. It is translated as CASSLEGQETQYF.

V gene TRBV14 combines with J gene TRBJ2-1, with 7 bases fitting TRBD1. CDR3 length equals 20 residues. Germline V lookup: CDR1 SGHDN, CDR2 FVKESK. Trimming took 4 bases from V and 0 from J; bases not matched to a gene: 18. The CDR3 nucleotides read TGTGCCAGCAGCCCAAGTGGTGGCAGGGGGTATCTAATCTCCTACAATGAGCAGTTCTTC. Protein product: CASSPSGGRGYLISYNEQFF.

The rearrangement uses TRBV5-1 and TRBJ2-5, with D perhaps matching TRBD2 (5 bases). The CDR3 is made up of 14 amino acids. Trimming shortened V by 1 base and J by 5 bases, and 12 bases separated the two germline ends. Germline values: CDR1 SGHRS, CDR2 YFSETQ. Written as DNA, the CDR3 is TGCGCCAGCAGCTTGTTAGCCACGGGGGAGACCCAGTACTTC. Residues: CASSLLATGETQYF.

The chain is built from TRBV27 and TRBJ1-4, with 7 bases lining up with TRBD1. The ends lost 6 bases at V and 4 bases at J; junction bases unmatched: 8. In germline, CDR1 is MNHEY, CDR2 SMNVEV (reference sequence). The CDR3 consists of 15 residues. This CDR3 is CASRHGQELNEKLFF. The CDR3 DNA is TGTGCCAGCAGACACGGACAGGAACTTAATGAAAAACTGTTTTTT.

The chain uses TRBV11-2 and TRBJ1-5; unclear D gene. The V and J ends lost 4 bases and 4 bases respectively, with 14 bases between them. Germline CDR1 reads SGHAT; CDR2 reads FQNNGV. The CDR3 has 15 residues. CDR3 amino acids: CASSSEMNRNQPQHF. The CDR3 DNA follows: TGTGCCAGCAGCTCAGAGATGAATAGAAATCAGCCCCAGCATTTT.